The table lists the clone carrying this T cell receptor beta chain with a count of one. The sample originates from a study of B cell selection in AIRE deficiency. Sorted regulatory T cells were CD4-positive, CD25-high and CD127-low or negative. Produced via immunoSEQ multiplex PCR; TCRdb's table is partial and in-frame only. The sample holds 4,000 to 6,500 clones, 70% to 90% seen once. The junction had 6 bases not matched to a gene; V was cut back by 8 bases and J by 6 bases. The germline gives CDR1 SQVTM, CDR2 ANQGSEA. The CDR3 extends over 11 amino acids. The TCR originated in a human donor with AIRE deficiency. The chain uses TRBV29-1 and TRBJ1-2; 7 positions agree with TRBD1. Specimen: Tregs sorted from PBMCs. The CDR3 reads CSSTGLDGYTF. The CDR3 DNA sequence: TGCAGCTCGACAGGGCTAGATGGCTACACCTTC.